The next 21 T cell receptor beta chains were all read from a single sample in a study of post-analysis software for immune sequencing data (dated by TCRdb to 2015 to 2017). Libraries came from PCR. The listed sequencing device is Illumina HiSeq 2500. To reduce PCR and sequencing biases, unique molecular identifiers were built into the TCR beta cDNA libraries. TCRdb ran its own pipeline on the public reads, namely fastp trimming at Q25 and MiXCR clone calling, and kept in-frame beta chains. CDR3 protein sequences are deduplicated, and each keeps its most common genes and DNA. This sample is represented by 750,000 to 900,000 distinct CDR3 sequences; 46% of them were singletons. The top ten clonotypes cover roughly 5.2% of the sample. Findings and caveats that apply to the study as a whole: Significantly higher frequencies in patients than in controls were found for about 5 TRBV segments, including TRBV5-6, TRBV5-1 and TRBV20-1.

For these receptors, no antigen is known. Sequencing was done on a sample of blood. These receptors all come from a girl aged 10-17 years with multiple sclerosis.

In nucleotides, the CDR3 is TGTGCCAGCAGCTTAGGTAGCGGGAGGCGCGAGCAGTACTTC. It codes for CASSLGSGRREQYF. V usage is TRBV7-2 and J usage is TRBJ2-1; TRBD2 matches at 10 bases. Near its end, the DNA agrees better with TRBJ2-7, so the J call may be wrong. The CDR3 has 14 residues. CDR1 and CDR2 from the germline V gene are SGHTA and FQGNSA.

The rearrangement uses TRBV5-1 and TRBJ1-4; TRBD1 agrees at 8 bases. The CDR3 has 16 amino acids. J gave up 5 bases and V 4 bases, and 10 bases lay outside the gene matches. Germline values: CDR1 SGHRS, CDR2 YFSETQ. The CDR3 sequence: CASSPGQGFPNEKLFF. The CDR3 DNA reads TGCGCCAGCAGCCCTGGACAGGGCTTCCCCAATGAAAAACTGTTTTTT. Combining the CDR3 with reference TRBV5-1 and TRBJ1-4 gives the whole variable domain KAGVTQTPRYLIKTRGQQVTLSCSPISGHRSVSWYQQTPGQGLQFLFEYFSETQRNKGNFPGRFSGRQFSNSRSEMNVSTLELGDSALYLCASSPGQGFPNEKLFFGSGTQLSVL.

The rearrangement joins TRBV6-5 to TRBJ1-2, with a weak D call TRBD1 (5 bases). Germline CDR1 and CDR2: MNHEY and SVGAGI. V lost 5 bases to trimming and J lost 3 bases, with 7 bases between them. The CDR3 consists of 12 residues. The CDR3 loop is CASSARDYGYTF. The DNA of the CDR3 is TGTGCCAGCAGTGCCAGGGACTATGGCTACACCTTC.

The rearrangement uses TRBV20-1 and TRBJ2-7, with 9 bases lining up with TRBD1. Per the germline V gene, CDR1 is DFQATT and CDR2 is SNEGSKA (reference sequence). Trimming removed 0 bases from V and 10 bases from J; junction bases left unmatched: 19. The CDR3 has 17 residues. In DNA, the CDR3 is TGCAGTGCTAGAGATACGGGACAGGGAAATTGGGACCCGGTTCAGTACTTC. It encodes CSARDTGQGNWDPVQYF.

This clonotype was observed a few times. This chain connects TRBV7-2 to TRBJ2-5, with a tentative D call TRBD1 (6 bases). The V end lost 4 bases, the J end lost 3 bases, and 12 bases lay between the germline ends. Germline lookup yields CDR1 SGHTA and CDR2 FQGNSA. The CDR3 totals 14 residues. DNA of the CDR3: TGTGCCAGCAGCTCCCGGGACATCGAAGAGACCCAGTACTTC. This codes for CASSSRDIEETQYF.

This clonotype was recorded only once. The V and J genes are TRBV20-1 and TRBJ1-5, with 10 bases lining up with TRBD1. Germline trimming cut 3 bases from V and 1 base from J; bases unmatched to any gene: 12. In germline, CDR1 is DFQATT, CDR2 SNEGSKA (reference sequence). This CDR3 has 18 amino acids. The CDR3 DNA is TGCAGTGCTAGTACCCCGACAGGGGGCGGGCTGAGCAATCAGCCCCAGCATTTT. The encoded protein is CSASTPTGGGLSNQPQHF.

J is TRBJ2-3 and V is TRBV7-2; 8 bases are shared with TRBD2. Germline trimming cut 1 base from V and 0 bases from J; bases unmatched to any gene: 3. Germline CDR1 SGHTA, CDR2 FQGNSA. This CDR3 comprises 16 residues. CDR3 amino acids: CASSLVLAVSTDTQYF. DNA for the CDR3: TGTGCCAGCAGCTTAGTACTAGCGGTCAGCACAGATACGCAGTATTTT.

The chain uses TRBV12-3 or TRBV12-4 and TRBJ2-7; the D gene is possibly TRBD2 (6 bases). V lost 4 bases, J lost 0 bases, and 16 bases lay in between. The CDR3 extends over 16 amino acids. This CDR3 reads CASSSRDSLNSYEQYF. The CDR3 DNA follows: TGTGCCAGCAGTTCCAGGGACTCACTAAACTCCTACGAGCAGTACTTC.

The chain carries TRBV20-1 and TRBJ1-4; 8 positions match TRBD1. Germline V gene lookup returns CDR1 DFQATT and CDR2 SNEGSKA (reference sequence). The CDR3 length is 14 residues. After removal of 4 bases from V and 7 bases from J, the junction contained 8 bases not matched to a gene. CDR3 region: CSAIFGQGGEKLFF. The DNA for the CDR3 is TGCAGTGCTATATTCGGACAGGGAGGTGAAAAACTGTTTTTT.

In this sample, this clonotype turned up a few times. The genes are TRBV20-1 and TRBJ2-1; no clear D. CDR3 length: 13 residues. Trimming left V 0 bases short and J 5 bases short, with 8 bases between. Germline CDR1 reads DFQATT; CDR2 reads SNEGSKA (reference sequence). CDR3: CSARDSTNNEQFF. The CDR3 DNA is TGCAGTGCTAGAGATAGTACTAACAATGAGCAGTTCTTC.

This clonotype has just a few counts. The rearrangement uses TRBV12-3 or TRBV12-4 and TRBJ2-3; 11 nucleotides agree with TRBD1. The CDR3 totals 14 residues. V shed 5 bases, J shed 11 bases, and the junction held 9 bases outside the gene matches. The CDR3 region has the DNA TGTGCCAGCAGTCCAAGGACAGGGGGCGCAGAGCAGTATTTT. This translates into CASSPRTGGAEQYF.

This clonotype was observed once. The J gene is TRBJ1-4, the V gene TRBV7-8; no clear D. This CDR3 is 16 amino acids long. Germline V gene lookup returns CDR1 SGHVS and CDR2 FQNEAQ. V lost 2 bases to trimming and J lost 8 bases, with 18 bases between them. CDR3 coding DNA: TGTGCCAGCAGCTTACGCCCCGACGGTCGAGGCGAAAAACTGTTTTTT. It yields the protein CASSLRPDGRGEKLFF.

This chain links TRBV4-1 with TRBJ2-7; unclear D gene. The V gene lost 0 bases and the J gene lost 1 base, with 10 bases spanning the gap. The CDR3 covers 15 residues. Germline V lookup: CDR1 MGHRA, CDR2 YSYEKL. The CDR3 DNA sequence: TGCGCCAGCAGCCAAGATGACGGCGCTTCCTACGAGCAGTACTTC. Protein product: CASSQDDGASYEQYF.

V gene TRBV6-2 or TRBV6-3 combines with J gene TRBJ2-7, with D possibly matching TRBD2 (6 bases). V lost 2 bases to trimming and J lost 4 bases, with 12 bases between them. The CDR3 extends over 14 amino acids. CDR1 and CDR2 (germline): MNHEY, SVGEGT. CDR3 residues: CASSYLWGEYEQYF. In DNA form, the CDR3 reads TGTGCCAGCAGTTACCTCTGGGGGGAATACGAGCAGTACTTC.

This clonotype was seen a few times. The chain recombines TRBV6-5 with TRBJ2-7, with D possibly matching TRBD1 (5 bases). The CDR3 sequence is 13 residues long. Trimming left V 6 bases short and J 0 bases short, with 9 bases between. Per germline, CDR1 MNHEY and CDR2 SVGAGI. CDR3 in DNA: TGTGCCAGCAGGACAGCCAACTCCTACGAGCAGTACTTC. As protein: CASRTANSYEQYF.

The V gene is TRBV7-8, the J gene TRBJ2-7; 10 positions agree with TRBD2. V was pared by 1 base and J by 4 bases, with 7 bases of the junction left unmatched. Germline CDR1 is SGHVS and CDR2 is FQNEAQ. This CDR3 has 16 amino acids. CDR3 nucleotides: TGTGCCAGCAGCTTAGACGCTAGCGGGAGTTCTTACGAGCAGTACTTC. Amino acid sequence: CASSLDASGSSYEQYF. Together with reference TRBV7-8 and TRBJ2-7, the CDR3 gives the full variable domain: GAGVSQSPRYKVAKRGQDVALRCDPISGHVSLFWYQQALGQGPEFLTYFQNEAQLDKSGLPSDRFFAERPEGSVSTLKIQRTQQEDSAVYLCASSLDASGSSYEQYFGPGTRLTVT.

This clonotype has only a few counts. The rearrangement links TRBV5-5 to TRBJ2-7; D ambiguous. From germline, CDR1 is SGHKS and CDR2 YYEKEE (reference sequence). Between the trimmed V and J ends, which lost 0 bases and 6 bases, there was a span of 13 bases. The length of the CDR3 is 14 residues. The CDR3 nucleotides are TGTGCCAGCAGCTTGGATCCAATAGGCAGCGAGCAGTACTTC. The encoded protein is CASSLDPIGSEQYF.

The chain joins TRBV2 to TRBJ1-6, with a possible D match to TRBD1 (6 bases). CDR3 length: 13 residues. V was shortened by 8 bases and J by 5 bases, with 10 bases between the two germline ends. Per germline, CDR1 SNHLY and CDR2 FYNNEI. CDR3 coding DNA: TGTGCCAGCCGGGACACGGATAATTCACCCCTCCACTTT. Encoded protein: CASRDTDNSPLHF.

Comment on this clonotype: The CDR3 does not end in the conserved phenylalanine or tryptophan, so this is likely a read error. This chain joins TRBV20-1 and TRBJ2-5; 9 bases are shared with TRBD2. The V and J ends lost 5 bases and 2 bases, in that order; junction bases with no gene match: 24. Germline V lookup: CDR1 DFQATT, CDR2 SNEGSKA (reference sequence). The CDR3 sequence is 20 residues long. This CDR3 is CSASRPQTHTSGLSQETQYL. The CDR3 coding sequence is TGCAGTGCTTCCCGCCCTCAGACACATACTAGCGGGCTATCACAAGAGACCCAGTACTTA.

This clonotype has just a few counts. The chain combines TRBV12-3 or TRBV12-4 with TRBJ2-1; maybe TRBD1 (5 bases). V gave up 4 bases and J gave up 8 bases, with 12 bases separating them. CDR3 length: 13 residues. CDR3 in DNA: TGTGCCAGCAGTTATATGCAGGGCCATGAGCAGTTCTTC. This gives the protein CASSYMQGHEQFF.

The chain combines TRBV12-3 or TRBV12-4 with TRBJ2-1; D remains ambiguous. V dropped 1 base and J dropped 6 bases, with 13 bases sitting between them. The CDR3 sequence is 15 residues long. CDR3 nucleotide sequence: TGTGCCAGCAGTTTAGGAGAAGGATACCCCAATGAGCAGTTCTTC. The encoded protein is CASSLGEGYPNEQFF.